A single sample gave rise to the 32 T cell receptor beta chains below, sequenced in a study of identical twins' blood T cells (dated by TCRdb to the early 2010s). Library preparation used 5' RACE. TCRdb shows the sequencer as Illumina Genome Analyzer IIx. TCRdb itself trimmed the public reads at Q25 with fastp, ran MiXCR and retained productive beta chains. Rows with one shared CDR3 protein collapse into an entry with the most common genes and DNA. Here the sample has 300,000 to 450,000 distinct CDR3 sequences; about 28% occur a single time. Of the sample, roughly 5.5% falls within the top ten clones. Sample: PBMCs. The receptors originated from a woman aged 18-49 years in good health.

The chain carries TRBV6-2 or TRBV6-3 and TRBJ1-5, with D perhaps matching TRBD1 (5 bases). V lost 6 bases and J lost 4, with 13 bases in between. This CDR3 has 14 amino acids. Germline values: CDR1 MNHEY, CDR2 SVGEGT. CDR3 residues: CASRLGLENQPQHF. Written as DNA, the CDR3 is TGTGCCAGCAGACTGGGACTGGAAAATCAGCCCCAGCATTTT.

This clonotype was picked up a small number of times. This chain joins TRBV14 and TRBJ2-3; D is unresolved. The V end was cut by 4 bases, the J end by 0 bases, with 5 bases between. Germline values: CDR1 SGHDN, CDR2 FVKESK. This CDR3 comprises 13 residues. The CDR3 bases are TGTGCCAGCAGCCGGCTTAGCACAGATACGCAGTATTTT. This sequence encodes CASSRLSTDTQYF.

The chain uses TRBV4-3 and TRBJ2-1; weak D call: TRBD2 (5 bases). Trimming removed 3 bases at V and 15 bases at J, with 18 bases between. Germline V gives CDR1 LGHNA, CDR2 YSLEER. This CDR3 region has 13 residues. CDR3: CASSQDNSRRTFF. In DNA, the CDR3 is TGCGCCAGCAGCCAGGATAATTCCAGGAGGACGTTCTTC.

In its sample, this clonotype was seen a few times. The J gene is TRBJ2-3, the V gene TRBV20-1, with TRBD1 identical over 8 bases. CDR1 and CDR2 from the germline V gene are DFQATT and SNEGSKA (reference sequence). The CDR3 loop spans 15 amino acids. V was pared by 6 bases and J by 2 bases, with 10 bases of the junction left unmatched. The chain's CDR3 is CSARRTGQNTDTQYF. CDR3 in DNA: TGCAGTGCCCGAAGGACAGGGCAAAACACAGATACGCAGTATTTT.

This rearrangement joins TRBV10-1 to TRBJ2-1; D remains unclear. Per germline, CDR1 WNHNN and CDR2 SYGVQD (reference sequence). This CDR3 has 22 residues. Trimming took off 3 bases at V and 0 bases at J, with 30 bases between the two ends. The chain's CDR3 is CASSDIFASSSSFNGSYNEQFF. The CDR3 region has the DNA TGCGCCAGCAGTGATATTTTCGCCTCCTCCTCCTCATTTAACGGCTCCTACAATGAGCAGTTCTTC.

This clonotype showed up just once. A much larger clone lies one base from this, so it may be a read error. As DNA, the CDR3 is TGTGCCGGCAATCCCCAAGACAGACGCAATCAGCCCCAGCATTTT. Its protein product is CAGNPQDRRNQPQHF. The chain couples TRBV6-2 or TRBV6-3 to TRBJ1-5; D perhaps matches TRBD1 (5 bases). Germline assignment: CDR1 MNHEY and CDR2 SVGEGT. V was cut by 11 bases and J by 2 bases, with 19 bases left in between. The CDR3 is 15 amino acids.

This clonotype showed up just a few times. The chain has TRBV29-1 and TRBJ1-3, with D unclear. The CDR3 is made up of 14 amino acids. V was shortened by 0 bases and J by 0 bases, with 6 bases between the two germline ends. Germline assignment: CDR1 SQVTM and CDR2 ANQGSEA. The CDR3 coding sequence is TGCAGCGTTGAAGATAGTTACTCTGGAAACACCATATATTTT. As protein: CSVEDSYSGNTIYF.

J is TRBJ1-3 and V is TRBV29-1; no reliable D call. Germline V CDR1 and CDR2: SQVTM, ANQGSEA. CDR3 length: 15 residues. The V end lost 7 bases, the J end lost 0 bases, and 16 bases lay between the germline ends. CDR3 nucleotides: TGCAGCGGCCACCTTGGACCGAGCTCTGGAAACACCATATATTTT. Amino acid sequence: CSGHLGPSSGNTIYF.

This rearrangement joins TRBV30 to TRBJ2-5; tentatively, D is TRBD1 (6 bases). The CDR3 loop spans 12 amino acids. V gave up 4 bases and J gave up 3 bases, with 9 bases separating them. CDR1 is GTSNPN and CDR2 is SVGIG in the germline V gene (reference sequence). CDR3 region: CAWNRDKETQYF. CDR3 DNA sequence: TGTGCCTGGAATAGGGACAAAGAGACCCAGTACTTC.

This clonotype came up a few times. The V call is TRBV7-9, the J call TRBJ1-5; D unresolved. V was clipped by 6 bases and J by 7 bases, with 13 bases between them. CDR1 SEHNR and CDR2 FQNEAQ come from the germline V gene (reference sequence). The CDR3 has 13 residues. In DNA form, the CDR3 reads TGTGCCAGCAGTCGACAAGCTGGGCAGCCCCAGCATTTT. This codes for CASSRQAGQPQHF.

This clonotype was seen ten or more times. The chain employs TRBV2 and TRBJ1-2, with D unclear. This CDR3 has 13 residues. The germline V and J ends were trimmed by 3 bases and 3 bases, with 8 bases remaining between them. From germline, CDR1 is SNHLY and CDR2 FYNNEI. The CDR3 spells CASSDNFYYGYTF. As DNA, the CDR3 is TGTGCCAGCAGTGATAACTTTTACTATGGCTACACCTTC.

Many counts were recorded for this clonotype. CDR3: CSVVRDSLQNTEAFF. CDR3 bases: TGCAGCGTAGTTAGGGACAGCCTCCAAAACACTGAAGCTTTCTTT. The chain recombines TRBV29-1 with TRBJ1-1, with 7 bases matching TRBD1. J lost 2 bases, V lost 6 bases, and 12 bases had no gene match. CDR1 and CDR2 from the germline V gene are SQVTM and ANQGSEA. The CDR3 spans 15 residues.

V and J are TRBV7-6 and TRBJ2-7; D gene unclear. V was clipped by 2 bases and J by 5 bases, with 16 bases between them. From germline, CDR1 is SGHVS and CDR2 FNYEAQ. The CDR3 extends over 15 amino acids. CDR3 coding DNA: TGTGCCAGCAGCTTATCCGTGAGTCAGTCCAACGAGCAGTACTTC. Amino acids: CASSLSVSQSNEQYF.

The genes are TRBV9 and TRBJ1-3; D ambiguous. V lost 0 bases, J lost 0 bases, and 7 bases lay in between. The CDR3 runs 15 residues. Germline assignment: CDR1 SGDLS and CDR2 YYNGEE. CDR3 in amino acids: CASSVGQSSGNTIYF. CDR3 in DNA: TGTGCCAGCAGCGTAGGCCAAAGCTCTGGAAACACCATATATTTT. The variable domain in full, with the rest retrieved from reference TRBV9 and TRBJ1-3, is DSGVTQTPKHLITATGQRVTLRCSPRSGDLSVYWYQQSLDQGLQFLIQYYNGEERAKGNILERFSAQQFPDLHSELNLSSLELGDSALYFCASSVGQSSGNTIYFGEGSWLTVV.

The chain joins TRBV20-1 to TRBJ2-3; D unclear. The germline CDR1 and CDR2 sequences are DFQATT and SNEGSKA (reference sequence). The CDR3 has 15 amino acids. V was pared by 0 bases and J by 6 bases, with 16 bases between. DNA for the CDR3: TGCAGTGCTAGAGATCTCGGCGGTACCGCCGATACGCAGTATTTT. This translates into CSARDLGGTADTQYF.

This clonotype was counted between two and nine times. The rearrangement links TRBV6-5 to TRBJ1-1, with 7 bases that match TRBD1. This CDR3 is 14 amino acids long. The germline CDR1 and CDR2 sequences are MNHEY and SVGAGI. V lost 5 bases, J lost 5 bases, and 8 bases stayed unmatched. The CDR3 DNA follows: TGTGCCAGCAGTACCCTGACAGGGTATACTGAAGCTTTCTTT. Amino acids: CASSTLTGYTEAFF.

The sample holds a few counts of this clonotype. The chain has TRBV5-1 and TRBJ1-1, with a tentative D call TRBD1 (6 bases). Germline lookup yields CDR1 SGHRS and CDR2 YFSETQ. This CDR3 has 15 residues. V lost 0 bases and J 3 bases, leaving 12 bases between the germline ends. The CDR3 sequence is CASSLAPGADTEAFF. The CDR3 DNA is TGCGCCAGCAGCTTGGCCCCAGGGGCCGACACTGAAGCTTTCTTT.

This clonotype was seen more than once but under ten times. The rearrangement uses TRBV2 and TRBJ2-2; D gene ambiguous. Trimming took off 6 bases at V and 7 bases at J, with 6 bases between the two ends. The CDR3 spans 11 residues. From germline, CDR1 is SNHLY and CDR2 FYNNEI. The CDR3, as DNA: TGTGCCAGCAGACGTGACGGGGAGCTGTTTTTT. Translated: CASRRDGELFF. Filled out from reference TRBV2 and TRBJ2-2, the complete variable domain reads EPEVTQTPSHQVTQMGQEVILRCVPISNHLYFYWYRQILGQKVEFLVSFYNNEISEKSEIFDDQFSVERPDGSNFTLKIRSTKLEDSAMYFCASRRDGELFFGEGSRLTVL.

This clonotype occurred a few times. The CDR3 spells CSVDKEYNEQFF. DNA for the CDR3: TGCAGCGTTGATAAGGAGTACAATGAGCAGTTCTTC. V is TRBV29-1 and J is TRBJ2-1; the D is unclear. This CDR3 comprises 12 residues. CDR1 SQVTM and CDR2 ANQGSEA come from the germline V gene. Trimming left V 3 bases short and J 4 bases short, with 7 bases between.

This clonotype occurred a few times. The chain employs TRBV7-9 and TRBJ2-1; D gene unclear. Germline V lookup: CDR1 SEHNR, CDR2 FQNEAQ (reference sequence). The CDR3 loop spans 10 amino acids. V gave up 8 bases and J gave up 8 bases, with 7 bases separating them. Written as DNA, the CDR3 is TGTGCCAGCGGTTTCGATGAGCAGTTCTTC. It translates to CASGFDEQFF.

This chain joins TRBV5-1 and TRBJ1-2; D not resolved. With 1 base removed from V and 8 bases from J, the gap between germline ends came to 15 bases. Looked up from germline, CDR1 is SGHRS and CDR2 is YFSETQ. CDR3 size: 14 residues. This CDR3 is CASSLLVETEGYTF. The CDR3 DNA reads TGCGCCAGCAGCTTGTTGGTGGAAACGGAAGGCTACACCTTC.

In its sample, this clonotype was seen many times. V gene TRBV6-2 or TRBV6-3 combines with J gene TRBJ2-1, with D maybe TRBD1 (6 bases). Trimming pared 6 bases from V and 9 bases from J, leaving 12 bases between. The CDR3 has 12 residues. Germline V lookup: CDR1 MNHEY, CDR2 SVGEGT. The CDR3: CASSHGQTEQFF. CDR3 DNA sequence: TGTGCCAGCAGCCACGGACAGACTGAGCAGTTCTTC.

Only a few counts were recorded for this clonotype. The chain employs TRBV3-1 and TRBJ1-1, with a possible D match to TRBD1 (5 bases). The CDR3 loop spans 13 amino acids. V lost 2 bases to trimming and J lost 9 bases, with 13 bases between them. Germline V gives CDR1 LGHDT, CDR2 YNNKEL (reference sequence). CDR3 residues: CASSQRLRQQAFF. Written as DNA, the CDR3 is TGTGCCAGCAGCCAACGGCTGCGACAGCAAGCTTTCTTT.

Comments on this clonotype: The junction and the germline gene differ at one end; a read error may be behind it. The chain recombines TRBV9 with TRBJ2-2, with D possibly TRBD2 on 6 matching bases. CDR1 SGDLS and CDR2 YYNGEE come from the germline V gene. The CDR3 contains 14 residues. The CDR3 DNA is TGTGCCAGCAGCGTCTTCACGAACACCGGGGGGCTGTTTTTT. It translates to CASSVFTNTGGLFF.

The V and J genes are TRBV19 and TRBJ2-7, with D perhaps TRBD1 or TRBD2 (5 bases each). This CDR3 is 16 amino acids long. Germline V gives CDR1 LNHDA, CDR2 SQIVND (reference sequence). V shed 7 bases and J shed 3 bases, with 22 bases lying between them. The CDR3 nucleotides read TGTGCCAGTACCTTACTTGGGGACCGTTGGCACTACGAGCAGTACTTC. Its translation: CASTLLGDRWHYEQYF.

This chain uses TRBV5-1 with TRBJ1-1, with 7 bases fitting TRBD1. CDR1 is SGHRS, CDR2 YFSETQ, per germline. The J segment lost 3 bases and the V segment lost 4 bases, leaving 12 bases of the junction unmatched. The CDR3 runs 16 residues. CDR3 sequence: CASSPNSRGMDTEAFF. Written as DNA, the CDR3 is TGCGCCAGCAGCCCGAACTCCAGGGGGATGGACACTGAAGCTTTCTTT.

The chain uses TRBV29-1 and TRBJ2-1; 9 bases map to TRBD2. Germline CDR1 is SQVTM and CDR2 is ANQGSEA. CDR3 length: 16 residues. The V and J ends lost 4 bases and 0 bases, in that order; junction bases with no gene match: 7. CDR3 sequence (DNA): TGCAGCGTTGCCCCACTACTAGCGGGCTCCTACAATGAGCAGTTCTTC. Translating it yields CSVAPLLAGSYNEQFF.

This clonotype was counted between two and nine times. The rearrangement links TRBV5-1 to TRBJ1-5, with a weak D call TRBD1 (5 bases). This CDR3 has 14 residues. The germline V and J ends were trimmed by 1 base and 7 bases, with 12 bases remaining between them. Germline lookup yields CDR1 SGHRS and CDR2 YFSETQ. CDR3: CASSLFSGRQPQHF. CDR3 coding DNA: TGCGCCAGCAGCTTGTTCTCGGGACGACAGCCCCAGCATTTT.

In this sample, this clonotype turned up many times. The CDR3 DNA reads as TGCAGCTCCATGGAGGGAGAAGCTTTCTTT. It encodes CSSMEGEAFF. The chain combines TRBV29-1 with TRBJ1-1; no firm D call. CDR3 size: 10 residues. From germline, CDR1 is SQVTM and CDR2 ANQGSEA. V was pared by 8 bases and J by 8 bases, with 12 bases between.

This clonotype appeared a few times. The chain joins TRBV6-2 or TRBV6-3 to TRBJ2-1, with D perhaps TRBD1 or TRBD2 (5 bases each). Trimming pared 5 bases from V and 6 bases from J, leaving 11 bases between. This CDR3 region has 13 residues. The germline V gene encodes CDR1 MNHEY and CDR2 SVGEGT. For the CDR3, the DNA is TGTGCCAGCAGTCTAGGGACCATCAATGAGCAGTTCTTC. Translated, it gives CASSLGTINEQFF.

In its sample, this clonotype was seen a few times. V is TRBV20-1 and J is TRBJ2-2; D unresolved. The V gene's germline CDR1 is DFQATT and CDR2 SNEGSKA (reference sequence). CDR3 length equals 14 residues. The V end lost 5 bases, the J end lost 0 bases, and 10 bases lay between the germline ends. For the CDR3, the DNA is TGCAGTGCTGGAATCAGAACGAACACCGGGGAGCTGTTTTTT. The encoded protein is CSAGIRTNTGELFF.

As for this clonotype: Mismatch with germline at one junction end may stem from a read error. The gene calls are TRBV18 and TRBJ2-4; no reliable D call. This CDR3 comprises 16 residues. Germline V CDR1 and CDR2: KGHSH, LQKENI. The CDR3 protein is CTSSPFSRVVKNIQYF. As DNA, the CDR3 is TGTACCAGCTCACCATTTTCTAGGGTTGTCAAAAACATTCAGTACTTC.